The 8 T cell receptor beta chains below were found in one sample sequenced in a study of T cells in Graves' hyperthyroidism and ophthalmopathy (dated by TCRdb to the late 2010s). The protocol used for the library was multiplex PCR. These reads were obtained on an Illumina HiSeq 2000. Amplification of TCR beta CDR3 regions was carried out from RNA transcripts. The TCR CDR3 was subjected to a first round of RT-PCR using the HTBI primer set and the Qiagen OneStep RT-PCR kit. Starting from the raw public reads, TCRdb applied fastp trimming at Q25, assembled clones with MiXCR and retained in-frame beta chains. When rows share a CDR3 protein, they turn into one entry using the most common DNA and genes. The sample includes roughly 170,000 distinct CDR3 sequences, with 15% to 20% observed a single time. Roughly 30% of the sample is taken by the ten largest. The sequencing sample was made of blood. The origin of the receptors is a woman in her fifties or sixties with Graves' hyperthyroidism.

This clonotype was seen at least ten times. J is TRBJ2-7 and V is TRBV15, with D hard to call. Trimming took 0 bases from V and 5 from J, leaving 8 bases between them. The germline CDR1 and CDR2 sequences are LNHNV and YYDKDF (reference sequence). The CDR3 spans 13 residues. CDR3 protein: CATSRDLPDEQYF. CDR3 in DNA: TGTGCCACCAGCAGAGACCTCCCGGACGAGCAGTACTTC.

The chain links TRBV24-1 to TRBJ1-2; tentative D call: TRBD1 (6 bases). The CDR3 is made up of 13 amino acids. Germline CDR1 and CDR2: KGHDR and SFDVKD. The V end was cut by 3 bases, the J end by 2 bases, with 6 bases between. The CDR3 spells CATSDQGNYGYTF. The DNA for the CDR3 is TGTGCCACCAGTGATCAGGGGAACTATGGCTACACCTTC.

Of note for this clonotype: A much larger clone lies a single base off, so this may be a read error. The gene calls are TRBV24-1 and TRBJ2-1, with D possibly TRBD1 on 5 matching bases. The germline CDR1 and CDR2 sequences are KGHDR and SFDVKD. This CDR3 has 18 amino acids. Trimming removed 3 bases at V and 2 bases at J, with 19 bases between. This CDR3 is CATSDSRHALGAYNEQFF. DNA for the CDR3: TGTGCCACCAGTGATAGCCGACACGCTCTAGGGGCCTACAATGAGCAGTTCTTC.

This clonotype occurred many times. This chain links TRBV5-1 with TRBJ1-1; D may be TRBD1 (5 bases). V lost 0 bases and J lost 5, with 14 bases in between. This CDR3 has 15 amino acids. Germline values: CDR1 SGHRS, CDR2 YFSETQ. In DNA, the CDR3 is TGCGCCAGCAGCTTGGAGGGGAGGGGAGGGACTGAAGCTTTCTTT. This translates into CASSLEGRGGTEAFF.

This clonotype came up many times. This chain uses TRBV28 with TRBJ1-6; 9 bases fit TRBD1. Unmatched junction bases numbered 2, after V lost 2 bases and J lost 6 bases. Germline CDR1 and CDR2: MDHEN and SYDVKM. This CDR3 contains 15 residues. The CDR3 bases are TGTGCCAGCAGTTTAGGACAGGGGCGTAATTCACCCCTCCACTTT. It translates to CASSLGQGRNSPLHF.

The sample holds many counts of this clonotype. The J gene is TRBJ1-4, the V gene TRBV9, with 7 bases that match TRBD1. In germline, CDR1 is SGDLS, CDR2 YYNGEE. V lost 3 bases, J lost 8 bases, and 7 bases stayed unmatched. The CDR3 runs 14 residues. The CDR3: CASSGDRDPEKLFF. CDR3 in DNA: TGTGCCAGCAGCGGCGACAGGGATCCGGAAAAACTGTTTTTT.

This clonotype was seen ten or more times. V is TRBV5-1 and J is TRBJ1-2; 11 bases align to TRBD1. The CDR3 loop spans 14 amino acids. The V and J ends lost 4 bases and 4 bases, in that order; junction bases with no gene match: 3. Germline V lookup: CDR1 SGHRS, CDR2 YFSETQ. CDR3 protein: CASSRDRGSYGYTF. The CDR3 bases are TGCGCCAGCAGCCGGGACAGGGGGTCCTATGGCTACACCTTC.

Ten or more counts support this clonotype. The rearrangement uses TRBV6-5 and TRBJ2-1; a weak D match, TRBD1 (5 bases). Germline V CDR1 and CDR2: MNHEY, SVGAGI. This CDR3 comprises 13 residues. Trimming left V 0 bases short and J 10 bases short, with 10 bases between. CDR3 in amino acids: CASSYSQGSEQFF. The DNA for the CDR3 is TGTGCCAGCAGTTACTCCCAGGGATCCGAGCAGTTCTTC.